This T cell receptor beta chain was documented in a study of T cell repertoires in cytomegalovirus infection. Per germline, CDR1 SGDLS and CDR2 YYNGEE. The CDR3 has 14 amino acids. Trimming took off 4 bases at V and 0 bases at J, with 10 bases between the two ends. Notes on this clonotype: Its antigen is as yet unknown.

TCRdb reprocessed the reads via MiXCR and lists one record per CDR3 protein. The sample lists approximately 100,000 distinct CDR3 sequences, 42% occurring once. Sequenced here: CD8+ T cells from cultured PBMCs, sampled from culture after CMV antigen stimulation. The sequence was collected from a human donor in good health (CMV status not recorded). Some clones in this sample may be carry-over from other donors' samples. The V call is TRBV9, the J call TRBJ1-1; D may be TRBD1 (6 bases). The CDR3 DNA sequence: TGTGCCAGCAGCTTAGGGGGAATGAACACTGAAGCTTTCTTT. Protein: CASSLGGMNTEAFF.